The 23 T cell receptor beta chains in this list originate from one sample, sequenced in a study of T-cell memory formation after mild COVID-19. TCRdb ran MiXCR on the 5' RACE reads and lists one entry per CDR3 protein. This sample has 200,000 or so distinct CDR3 sequences, with 18% found just once. The sequencing sample was made of PBMCs or a T cell subset sorted from them (not recorded which). The receptors shown here come from an adult woman who had mild COVID-19 (a few samples of this study predate the infection). Cell type and time point are not known.

This clonotype showed up just a few times. The chain joins TRBV24-1 to TRBJ2-2, with 8 bases identical to TRBD1. CDR1 is KGHDR, CDR2 SFDVKD, per germline. The V and J ends lost 4 bases and 4 bases, in that order; junction bases with no gene match: 7. The CDR3 sequence is 16 residues long. The CDR3 protein is CATSERTGRSTGELFF. The CDR3 DNA sequence: TGTGCCACCAGTGAGCGGACAGGGAGAAGCACCGGGGAGCTGTTTTTT.

The sample holds a few counts of this clonotype. V and J are TRBV29-1 and TRBJ1-1; D possibly corresponds to TRBD1 (6 bases). The CDR3 totals 12 residues. CDR1 and CDR2 from the germline V gene are SQVTM and ANQGSEA. Trimming took off 6 bases at V and 0 bases at J, with 8 bases between the two ends. In nucleotides, the CDR3 is TGCAGCGTGGGGGCCCTGAACACTGAAGCTTTCTTT. Translation gives CSVGALNTEAFF. The complete variable domain, with remaining parts taken from reference TRBV29-1 and TRBJ1-1, reads SAVISQKPSRDICQRGTSLTIQCQVDSQVTMMFWYRQQPGQSLTLIATANQGSEATYESGFVIDKFPISRPNLTFSTLTVSNMSPEDSSIYLCSVGALNTEAFFGQGTRLTVV.

There are a few counts of this clonotype. The genes are TRBV25-1 and TRBJ1-2; 9 nucleotides line up with TRBD1. The CDR3 runs to 17 residues. Germline CDR1 MGHDK, CDR2 SYGVNS. Germline trimming cut 1 base from V and 1 base from J; bases unmatched to any gene: 7. Here the CDR3 reads CASSELSDRGYNYGYTF. The CDR3 DNA follows: TGTGCCAGCAGTGAATTGTCTGACAGGGGGTATAACTATGGCTACACCTTC.

Worth noting for this clonotype: A much larger clone lies a single base off, so this may be a read error. This chain uses TRBV7-9 with TRBJ1-1, with no clear D. V was trimmed by 2 bases and J by 5 bases, leaving 3 bases between them. The CDR3 is 11 amino acids. The germline V gene encodes CDR1 SEHNR and CDR2 FQNEAQ (reference sequence). The CDR3, as DNA: TGTGCCAGCAGCTTAAGAACTGAAGCTTTCTTT. As protein: CASSLRTEAFF. Drawing the rest from reference TRBV7-9 and TRBJ1-1, the complete variable domain is DTGVSQNPRHKITKRGQNVTFRCDPISEHNRLYWYRQTLGQGPEFLTYFQNEAQLEKSRLLSDRFSAERPKGSFSTLEIQRTEQGDSAMYLCASSLRTEAFFGQGTRLTVV.

This chain uses TRBV12-3 or TRBV12-4 with TRBJ2-2, with D uncertain. V was pared by 4 bases and J by 2 bases, with 17 bases between. CDR3 length equals 17 residues. CDR3 in DNA: TGTGCCAGCAGTTCGTCTATACTAAGTGGAAACACCGGGGAGCTGTTTTTT. Protein product: CASSSSILSGNTGELFF.

This clonotype was detected only a few times. This sequence joins TRBV18 and TRBJ1-5; no reliable D call. Germline V gene data show CDR1 as KGHSH and CDR2 as LQKENI. Between the trimmed V and J ends, which lost 3 bases and 0 bases, there was a span of 9 bases. CDR3 length: 15 amino acids. The CDR3 sequence: CASSPGKDSNQPQHF. The CDR3 coding sequence is TGTGCCAGCTCACCCGGCAAAGATAGCAATCAGCCCCAGCATTTT.

The chain couples TRBV6-5 to TRBJ1-2; D ambiguous. V was pared by 6 bases and J by 6 bases, with 20 bases between. The CDR3 extends over 15 amino acids. Germline V lookup: CDR1 MNHEY, CDR2 SVGAGI. DNA of the CDR3: TGTGCCAGCAGACCACCCGGGCCCGAGGGCCATGGCTACACCTTC. Its translation is CASRPPGPEGHGYTF.

The chain is built from TRBV4-1 and TRBJ1-6, with D uncertain. Germline V CDR1 and CDR2: MGHRA, YSYEKL. CDR3 size: 16 residues. V shed 0 bases and J shed 7 bases, with 13 bases lying between them. The CDR3 region is CASSQDLSGLNSPLHF. The CDR3 DNA is TGCGCCAGCAGCCAAGATCTATCGGGATTGAATTCACCCCTCCACTTT.

There are a few counts of this clonotype. The gene calls are TRBV12-3 or TRBV12-4 and TRBJ2-5, with no clear D. The CDR3 sequence is 15 residues long. Trimming cost V 6 bases and J 2 bases, with 16 bases left between them. The CDR3 DNA follows: TGTGCCAGCAGCAACTCCGGGTGGCTACAAGAGACCCAGTACTTC. It encodes CASSNSGWLQETQYF.

The chain has TRBV7-3 and TRBJ2-1; D remains ambiguous. CDR3 size: 15 residues. Germline loops: CDR1 SGHTA, CDR2 FQGTGA. Between the trimmed V and J ends, which lost 2 bases and 0 bases, there was a span of 8 bases. DNA for the CDR3: TGTGCCAGCAGCTTAGCCGTTAGCTCCTACAATGAGCAGTTCTTC. Its protein is CASSLAVSSYNEQFF.

This clonotype has more than one count but fewer than ten. V and J are TRBV7-9 and TRBJ2-5, with D possibly matching TRBD2 (6 bases). This CDR3 spans 18 amino acids. With 1 base removed from V and 2 bases from J, the gap between germline ends came to 20 bases. Germline V gene data show CDR1 as SEHNR and CDR2 as FQNEAQ (reference sequence). Here the CDR3 reads CASSLVSLPGLVQETQYF. The DNA of the CDR3 is TGTGCCAGCAGCTTAGTCTCTTTGCCGGGACTCGTTCAAGAGACCCAGTACTTC.

This clonotype appeared a few times. This chain connects TRBV10-3 to TRBJ2-7; TRBD2 agrees at 12 bases. In germline, CDR1 is ENHRY, CDR2 SYGVKD. The CDR3 extends over 16 amino acids. Unmatched junction bases numbered 3, after V lost 0 bases and J lost 3 bases. DNA of the CDR3: TGTGCCATCAGTGAGTCGGCGACTAGCGGGAGCTACGAGCAGTACTTC. Amino acids: CAISESATSGSYEQYF.

The J gene is TRBJ1-5, the V gene TRBV7-8; TRBD1 aligns across 8 bases. J was trimmed by 6 bases and V by 4 bases; bases with no gene match: 5. The CDR3 has 14 amino acids. Germline CDR1 reads SGHVS; CDR2 reads FQNEAQ. CDR3 region: CASSWITGGQPQHF. The CDR3 DNA is TGTGCCAGCAGCTGGATCACAGGGGGTCAGCCCCAGCATTTT.

The V gene is TRBV20-1, the J gene TRBJ1-1; D remains unclear. There are 13 residues in the CDR3. From germline, CDR1 is DFQATT and CDR2 SNEGSKA (reference sequence). Trimming took off 3 bases at V and 6 bases at J, with 14 bases between the two ends. The CDR3 sequence: CSASNRDRPEAFF. CDR3 DNA sequence: TGCAGTGCTAGTAATCGGGATCGGCCTGAAGCTTTCTTT.

Only a few counts were recorded for this clonotype. The V gene is TRBV5-1, the J gene TRBJ2-3; TRBD2 is a possible D gene (5 bases). This CDR3 has 16 amino acids. With 1 base removed from V and 2 bases from J, the gap between germline ends came to 14 bases. CDR1 and CDR2 from the germline V gene are SGHRS and YFSETQ. The CDR3 region has the DNA TGCGCCAGCAGCTTGAGCGGCAGGACGGACACAGATACGCAGTATTTT. This encodes CASSLSGRTDTDTQYF.

The V gene is TRBV29-1, the J gene TRBJ1-3, with D perhaps matching TRBD1 (5 bases). From germline, CDR1 is SQVTM and CDR2 ANQGSEA. V was clipped by 5 bases and J by 1 base, with 15 bases between them. The CDR3 sequence is 15 residues long. The CDR3 loop reads CSVSSGGLSGNTIYF. The CDR3 coding sequence is TGCAGCGTTAGTTCGGGGGGTCTATCTGGAAACACCATATATTTT.

In this sample, this clonotype turned up a few times. This sequence joins TRBV5-1 and TRBJ1-2, with 9 bases fitting TRBD1. CDR1 is SGHRS, CDR2 YFSETQ, per germline. The J segment lost 3 bases and the V segment lost 0 bases, leaving 3 bases of the junction unmatched. This CDR3 contains 15 residues. The CDR3 region is CASSLGGQGYYGYTF. The DNA for the CDR3 is TGCGCCAGCAGCTTGGGGGGACAGGGTTACTATGGCTACACCTTC.

The sample holds a few counts of this clonotype. This sequence joins TRBV9 and TRBJ2-7; 7 nucleotides match TRBD1. Germline V gives CDR1 SGDLS, CDR2 YYNGEE. V shed 4 bases and J 2 bases; nucleotides not matched to a gene: 12. There are 16 residues in the CDR3. CDR3: CASSPQSAGTAYEQYF. The CDR3 bases are TGTGCCAGCAGCCCACAATCCGCCGGGACAGCCTACGAGCAGTACTTC.

This clonotype has more than one count but fewer than ten. This chain joins TRBV12-3 or TRBV12-4 and TRBJ1-1; D is ambiguous. The CDR3 loop spans 15 amino acids. V dropped 7 bases and J dropped 2 bases, with 17 bases sitting between them. CDR3 residues: CASTSRQAVNTEAFF. The CDR3 nucleotides are TGTGCCAGCACCTCGAGACAAGCGGTCAACACTGAAGCTTTCTTT.

This clonotype was observed a few times. The chain combines TRBV18 with TRBJ1-2; D call uncertain. This CDR3 has 13 residues. The germline V and J ends were trimmed by 4 bases and 3 bases, with 9 bases remaining between them. Germline lookup yields CDR1 KGHSH and CDR2 LQKENI. In DNA, the CDR3 is TGTGCCAGCTCACTACTAGATGACTATGGCTACACCTTC. Its translation is CASSLLDDYGYTF.

This clonotype showed up just a few times. The rearrangement links TRBV7-3 to TRBJ2-3; TRBD2 matches 8 bases. Germline V gives CDR1 SGHTA, CDR2 FQGTGA. The CDR3 sequence is 13 residues long. Trimming at V came to 9 bases and at J to 8 bases, leaving 10 bases not matched to a gene. CDR3 sequence: CASSGGPGGTQYF. In nucleotides, the CDR3 is TGTGCCAGTTCGGGAGGGCCTGGCGGTACGCAGTATTTT.

This clonotype turned up a few times. The J gene is TRBJ1-3, the V gene TRBV7-2; D gene unclear. The germline V gene has CDR1 SGHTA and CDR2 FQGNSA. The CDR3 runs to 14 residues. The V gene lost 5 bases and the J gene lost 0 bases, with 8 bases spanning the gap. CDR3 nucleotide sequence: TGTGCCAGCAGCCGATTGAACTCTGGAAACACCATATATTTT. It encodes CASSRLNSGNTIYF. Full variable domain (rest looked up from reference TRBV7-2 and TRBJ1-3): GAGVSQSPSNKVTEKGKDVELRCDPISGHTALYWYRQSLGQGLEFLIYFQGNSAPDKSGLPSDRFSAERTGGSVSTLTIQRTQQEDSAVYLCASSRLNSGNTIYFGEGSWLTVV.

This clonotype was seen at least ten times. CDR3 protein: CASSQELAGADTQYF. The CDR3 nucleotides are TGCGCCAGCAGCCAAGAATTAGCGGGAGCTGATACGCAGTATTTT. This rearrangement joins TRBV4-3 to TRBJ2-3; 9 bases map to TRBD2. The CDR3 runs 15 residues. The germline gives CDR1 LGHNA, CDR2 YSLEER. The trim removed 0 bases at V and 6 bases at J, leaving 4 bases unmatched.